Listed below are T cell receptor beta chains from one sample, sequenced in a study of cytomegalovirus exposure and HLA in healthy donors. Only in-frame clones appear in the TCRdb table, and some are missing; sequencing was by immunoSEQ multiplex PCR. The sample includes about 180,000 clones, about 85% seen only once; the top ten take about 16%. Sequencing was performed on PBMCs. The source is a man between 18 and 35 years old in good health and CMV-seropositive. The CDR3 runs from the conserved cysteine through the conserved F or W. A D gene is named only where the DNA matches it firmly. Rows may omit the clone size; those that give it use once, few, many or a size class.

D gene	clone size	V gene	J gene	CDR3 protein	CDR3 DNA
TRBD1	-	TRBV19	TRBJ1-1	CASTFTGGQGTEAFF	TGTGCCAGTACTTTCACAGGGGGCCAGGGCACTGAAGCTTTCTTT
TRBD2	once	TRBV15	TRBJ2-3	CATSPAGGRTDTQYF	TGTGCCACCAGTCCAGCGGGGGGACGCACAGATACGCAGTATTTT
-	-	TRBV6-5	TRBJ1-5	CASRRLTGTGPQHF	TGTGCCAGCAGGCGTCTGACAGGAACGGGGCCCCAGCATTTT
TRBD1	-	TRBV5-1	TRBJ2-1	CASPHRDRANEQFF	TGCGCCAGCCCGCACCGGGACAGGGCTAATGAGCAGTTCTTC
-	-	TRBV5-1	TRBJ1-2	CASSRLPREANYGYTF	TGCGCCAGCAGCAGATTACCGCGAGAGGCTAACTATGGCTACACCTTC
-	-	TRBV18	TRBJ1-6	CASSPLDSYKQNSPLHF	TGTGCCAGCTCACCCCTCGACTCCTATAAGCAGAATTCACCCCTCCACTTT
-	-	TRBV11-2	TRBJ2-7	CASSSSLEQYF	TGTGCCAGCAGCTCCTCCTTGGAGCAGTACTTC
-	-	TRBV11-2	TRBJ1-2	CASSLVKGDYGYTF	TGTGCCAGCAGCTTAGTGAAGGGGGACTATGGCTACACCTTC
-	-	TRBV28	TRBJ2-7	CASSLRYEQYF	TGTGCCAGCAGTCTCAGGTACGAGCAGTACTTC
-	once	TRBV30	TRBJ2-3	CAAEYGDTQYF	TGTGCCGCTGAGTACGGAGATACGCAGTATTTT
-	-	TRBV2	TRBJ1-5	CASTLLVGGNQPQHF	TGTGCCAGCACTCTACTCGTCGGAGGCAATCAGCCCCAGCATTTT
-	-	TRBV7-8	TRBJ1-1	CASSFLEANTEAFF	TGTGCCAGCAGCTTTCTTGAGGCTAACACTGAAGCTTTCTTT
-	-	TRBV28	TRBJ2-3	CASSLGGLGTDTQYF	TGTGCCAGCAGTTTGGGGGGGCTGGGGACAGATACGCAGTATTTT
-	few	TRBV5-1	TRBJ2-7	CASSQTGSYEQYF	TGCGCCAGCAGCCAGACAGGTTCCTACGAGCAGTACTTC
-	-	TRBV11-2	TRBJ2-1	CASSLGASYNEQFF	TGTGCCAGCAGCTTGGGGGCCTCCTACAATGAGCAGTTCTTC
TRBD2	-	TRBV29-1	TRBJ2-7	CSIRGSGGAYEQYF	TGCAGCATTCGAGGGTCGGGGGGGGCCTACGAGCAGTACTTC
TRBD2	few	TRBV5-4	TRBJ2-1	CASSSGGLAGVAGEQFF	TGTGCCAGCAGCTCTGGGGGCCTAGCGGGAGTCGCTGGAGAGCAGTTCTTC
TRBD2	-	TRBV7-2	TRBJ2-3	CASSSVSAGSMADTQYF	TGTGCCAGCAGCTCGGTATCAGCGGGGAGTATGGCAGATACGCAGTATTTT
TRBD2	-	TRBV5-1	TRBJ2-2	CASSISGPANTGELFF	TGCGCCAGCTCTATTAGCGGGCCCGCGAACACCGGGGAGCTGTTTTTT
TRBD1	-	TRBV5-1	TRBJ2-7	CASSLGQGALYEQYF	TGCGCCAGCAGCTTGGGACAGGGGGCCCTGTACGAGCAGTACTTC
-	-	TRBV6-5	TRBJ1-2	CASSPSQAYYGYTF	TGTGCCAGCAGTCCCTCTCAGGCCTACTATGGCTACACCTTC
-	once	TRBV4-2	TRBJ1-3	CASSQAGSGNTIYF	TGTGCCAGCAGCCAAGCAGGGTCTGGAAACACCATATATTTT
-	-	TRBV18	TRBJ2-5	CASSPGIKETQYF	TGTGCCAGCTCACCCGGGATAAAAGAGACCCAGTACTTC
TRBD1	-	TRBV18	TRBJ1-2	CASSPRQGANYGYTF	TGTGCCAGCTCACCTAGACAGGGAGCTAACTATGGCTACACCTTC
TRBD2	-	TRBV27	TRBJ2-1	CASSLKAGNEQFF	TGTGCCAGCAGTTTAAAAGCGGGGAATGAGCAGTTCTTC
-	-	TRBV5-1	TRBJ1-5	CASSLGVGDGQPQHF	TGCGCCAGCAGCTTGGGCGTCGGAGATGGGCAGCCCCAGCATTTT
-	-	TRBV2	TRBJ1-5	CASVGQGLDSNQPQHF	TGTGCCAGTGTGGGGCAGGGTTTGGATAGCAATCAGCCCCAGCATTTT
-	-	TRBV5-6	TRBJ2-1	CASSLAAREQFF	TGTGCCAGCAGCTTGGCCGCGCGGGAGCAGTTCTTC
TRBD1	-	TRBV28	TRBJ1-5	CASSLSTGGRQPQHF	TGTGCCAGCAGTTTATCAACAGGGGGTCGACAGCCCCAGCATTTT
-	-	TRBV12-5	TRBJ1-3	CASGLVLTGDSGNTIYF	TGTGCTAGTGGTTTGGTACTTACGGGAGATTCTGGAAACACCATATATTTT
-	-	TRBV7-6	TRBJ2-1	CASSSRELDGNEQFF	TGTGCCAGCAGCTCCCGGGAGCTAGACGGCAATGAGCAGTTCTTC
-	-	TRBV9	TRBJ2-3	CASSPRTGDSTDTQYF	TGTGCCAGCAGCCCCCGGACGGGAGACTCCACAGATACGCAGTATTTT
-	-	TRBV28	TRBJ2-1	CASSPLSSYNEQFF	TGTGCCAGCAGTCCGTTGAGCTCCTACAATGAGCAGTTCTTC
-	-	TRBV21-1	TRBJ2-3	CASSKHLTSGRDTDTQYF	TGTGCCAGCAGCAAACATCTTACTAGCGGGAGGGACACAGATACGCAGTATTTT
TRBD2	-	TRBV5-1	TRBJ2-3	CASSLAASGGAVDTQYF	TGCGCCAGCAGCTTGGCCGCTAGCGGGGGGGCGGTGGATACGCAGTATTTT
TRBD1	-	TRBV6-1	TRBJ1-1	CASSERTGGYTEAFF	TGTGCCAGCAGTGAAAGGACAGGGGGCTACACTGAAGCTTTCTTT
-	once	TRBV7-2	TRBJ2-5	CASSPERSQETQYF	TGTGCCAGCAGCCCCGAAAGGAGTCAAGAGACCCAGTACTTC
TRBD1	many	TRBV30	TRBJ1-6	CAWSVPYGQGNSPLHF	TGTGCCTGGAGTGTTCCCTACGGACAGGGTAATTCACCCCTCCACTTT
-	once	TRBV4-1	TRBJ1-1	CASSQDEGMNTEAFF	TGCGCCAGCAGCCAAGATGAGGGAATGAACACTGAAGCTTTCTTT
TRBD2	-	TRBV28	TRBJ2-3	CASSTIRPGLAALTDTQYF	TGTGCCAGCAGTACGATTCGACCGGGACTAGCGGCCCTCACAGATACGCAGTATTTT
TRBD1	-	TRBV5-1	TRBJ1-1	CASSLGTGGEAFF	TGCGCCAGCAGCCTCGGGACAGGGGGTGAAGCTTTCTTT
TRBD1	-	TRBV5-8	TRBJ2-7	CASKKPGQGEEQYF	TGTGCCAGCAAGAAACCGGGACAGGGAGAGGAGCAGTACTTC
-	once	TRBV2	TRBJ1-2	CASSEEGGTRLPYGYTF	TGTGCCAGCAGTGAAGAGGGAGGGACCCGACTGCCATATGGCTACACCTTC
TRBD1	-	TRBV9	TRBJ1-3	CASSVTGGEGNTIYF	TGTGCCAGCAGCGTTACAGGGGGCGAAGGAAACACCATATATTTT
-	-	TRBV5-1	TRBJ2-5	CASSLQGPQETQYF	TGCGCCAGCAGCTTGCAGGGTCCACAAGAGACCCAGTACTTC
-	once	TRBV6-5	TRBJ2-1	CASSTGGTYNEQFF	TGTGCCAGCAGCACCGGAGGGACGTACAATGAGCAGTTCTTC
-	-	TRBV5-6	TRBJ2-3	CASSLGAQRGDTQYF	TGTGCCAGCAGCTTGGGGGCCCAGCGAGGGGATACGCAGTATTTT
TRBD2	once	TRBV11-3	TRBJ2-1	CASSFSGRGNEQFF	TGTGCCAGCAGCTTCAGCGGGAGAGGGAATGAGCAGTTCTTC
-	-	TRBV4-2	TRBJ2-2	CASSPSGELFF	TGTGCCAGCAGCCCTAGCGGGGAGCTGTTTTTT
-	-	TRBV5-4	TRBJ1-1	CASSPTVLMNTEAFF	TGTGCCAGCAGTCCGACAGTCTTAATGAACACTGAAGCTTTCTTT
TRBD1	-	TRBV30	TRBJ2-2	CAWDPGQHTGELFF	TGTGCCTGGGACCCGGGACAGCACACCGGGGAGCTGTTTTTT
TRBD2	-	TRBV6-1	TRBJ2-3	CASSVGLAVSTDTQYF	TGTGCCAGCAGTGTGGGACTAGCGGTTAGCACAGATACGCAGTATTTT
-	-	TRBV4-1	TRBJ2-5	CASSQGRQAQETQYF	TGCGCCAGCAGCCAAGGTCGACAGGCCCAAGAGACCCAGTACTTC
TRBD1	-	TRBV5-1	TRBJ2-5	CASSPTTTGAPTQYF	TGCGCCAGCAGCCCTACTACGACAGGGGCCCCGACCCAGTACTTC
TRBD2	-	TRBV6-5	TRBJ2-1	CASSLAGAYNEQFF	TGTGCCAGCAGCCTAGCGGGAGCCTACAATGAGCAGTTCTTC
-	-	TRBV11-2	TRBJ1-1	CASSLKNRNGEAFF	TGTGCCAGCAGCTTAAAAAACCGAAACGGTGAAGCTTTCTTT
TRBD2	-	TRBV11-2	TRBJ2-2	CASSLSILAGAGGGELFF	TGTGCCAGCAGCTTAAGTATATTAGCGGGAGCCGGGGGCGGGGAGCTGTTTTTT
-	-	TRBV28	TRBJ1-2	CASSLSGELYGYTF	TGTGCCAGCAGTTTAAGCGGTGAACTCTATGGCTACACCTTC